The T cell receptor (beta chain) described here comes from a study of blood T cell repertoires in COVID-19. The CDR3 contains 15 residues. V gave up 4 bases and J gave up 4 bases, with 13 bases separating them. The germline V gene has CDR1 ENHRY and CDR2 SYGVKD. Assay: immunoSEQ multiplex PCR; the TCRdb copy retains only in-frame clones and omits some. Of more than 300,000 clones listed, around 90% are singletons. The source of this sequence is a woman aged 35 to 49 with COVID-19, enrolled during active disease. The sequenced sample was peripheral blood. The chain is built from TRBV10-3 and TRBJ2-2; D is ambiguous. DNA of the CDR3: TGTGCCATCAGTGGCTGGGCTATTGGCACCGGGGAGCTGTTTTTT. The encoded protein is CAISGWAIGTGELFF.